This entry lists 14 T cell receptor beta chains sequenced from one sample in a study of T cell changes during pregnancy in multiple sclerosis. TCRdb keeps only in-frame clones here, not all; method: immunoSEQ multiplex PCR. The table records fewer than 45,000 clones, roughly 90% of them present only once. Here the sequenced sample was CD4+ T cells from peripheral blood mononuclear cells, taken after pregnancy. These receptors all come from a female donor in good health, enrolled as a control in a pregnancy study.

The rearrangement joins TRBV5-1 to TRBJ2-7; 7 nucleotides line up with TRBD2. The germline V gene encodes CDR1 SGHRS and CDR2 YFSETQ. Germline trimming cut 3 bases from V and 5 bases from J; bases unmatched to any gene: 8. The CDR3 runs 14 residues. The CDR3 nucleotides are TGCGCCAGCAGCTCGACGGCGGGAGTAAACGAGCAGTACTTC. It translates to CASSSTAGVNEQYF.

The J gene is TRBJ1-5, the V gene TRBV7-9; TRBD1 aligns across 11 bases. The CDR3 has 18 residues. CDR1 is SEHNR and CDR2 is FQNEAQ in the germline V gene (reference sequence). V lost 1 base, J lost 5 bases, and 10 bases stayed unmatched. The CDR3 nucleotides read TGTGCCAGCAGCTTAGGGACAGGGGGCCTCAACGAATATCAGCCCCAGCATTTT. Translating it yields CASSLGTGGLNEYQPQHF.

This chain uses TRBV28 with TRBJ1-2, with 8 bases identical to TRBD1. The CDR3 sequence is 14 residues long. Trimming removed 6 bases from V and 8 bases from J; junction bases left unmatched: 11. Germline V CDR1 and CDR2: MDHEN, SYDVKM. The CDR3 sequence: CASRTHRGVGGYTF. Here the CDR3 DNA reads TGTGCCAGCAGAACCCACAGGGGGGTGGGGGGCTACACCTTC.

The rearrangement links TRBV5-4 to TRBJ1-3; TRBD1 matches 7 bases. The germline CDR1 and CDR2 sequences are SGHNT and YYREEE (reference sequence). V gave up 0 bases and J gave up 4 bases; unmatched junction bases: 4. The CDR3 contains 15 residues. CDR3 amino acids: CASSLEGANGNTIYF. The DNA for the CDR3 is TGTGCCAGCAGCTTGGAGGGGGCGAACGGAAACACCATATATTTT.

This CDR3 is CATSSPGLAGDYEQYF. DNA of the CDR3: TGTGCCACCAGCAGCCCCGGACTAGCGGGAGATTACGAGCAGTACTTC. V is TRBV15 and J is TRBJ2-7; TRBD2 agrees at 13 bases. The CDR3 spans 16 residues. The V gene's germline CDR1 is LNHNV and CDR2 YYDKDF (reference sequence). V shed 3 bases and J 4 bases; nucleotides not matched to a gene: 6.

The V call is TRBV5-1, the J call TRBJ1-5; 9 nucleotides align to TRBD1. The CDR3 covers 15 residues. Germline lookup yields CDR1 SGHRS and CDR2 YFSETQ. The junction had 5 bases not matched to a gene; V was cut back by 4 bases and J by 3 bases. CDR3 region: CASSPGTGINQPQHF. The CDR3 DNA sequence: TGCGCCAGCAGCCCCGGGACAGGGATCAATCAGCCCCAGCATTTT. Full variable domain (rest looked up from reference TRBV5-1 and TRBJ1-5): KAGVTQTPRYLIKTRGQQVTLSCSPISGHRSVSWYQQTPGQGLQFLFEYFSETQRNKGNFPGRFSGRQFSNSRSEMNVSTLELGDSALYLCASSPGTGINQPQHFGDGTRLSIL.

CDR3: CASSRTGTGVSGANVLTF. The CDR3 nucleotides read TGTGCCAGCAGCCGCACCGGGACAGGCGTCTCTGGGGCCAACGTCCTGACTTTC. The J gene is TRBJ2-6, the V gene TRBV7-3, with 8 nucleotides matching TRBD1. The CDR3 has 18 residues. J lost 0 bases, V lost 5 bases, and 9 bases had no gene match. Germline V lookup: CDR1 SGHTA, CDR2 FQGTGA.

CDR3 loop: CASRGGFNTGELFF. The DNA for the CDR3 is TGTGCCAGCAGAGGGGGCTTCAACACCGGGGAGCTGTTTTTT. This sequence joins TRBV27 and TRBJ2-2; 7 positions agree with TRBD1. This CDR3 is 14 amino acids long. Germline loops: CDR1 MNHEY, CDR2 SMNVEV (reference sequence). Unmatched junction bases numbered 3, after V lost 6 bases and J lost 2 bases.

This chain links TRBV19 with TRBJ1-1; perhaps TRBD1 as D (5 bases). V lost 3 bases and J lost 6, with 20 bases in between. This CDR3 comprises 16 residues. Germline CDR1 and CDR2: LNHDA and SQIVND (reference sequence). The CDR3 loop reads CASSIGRAGIRAEAFF. The CDR3 DNA is TGTGCCAGTAGTATTGGTCGGGCAGGGATAAGGGCTGAAGCTTTCTTT.

Worth noting for this clone: Other DNA sequences within the sample encode an identical CDR3. This chain uses TRBV6-6 with TRBJ1-2; weak D call: TRBD1 (6 bases). Germline assignment: CDR1 MNHNY and CDR2 SVGAGI (reference sequence). V lost 4 bases, J lost 2 bases, and 14 bases lay in between. This CDR3 is built from 15 residues. This chain's CDR3 is CASSFTGTPNYGYTF. The CDR3 DNA reads as TGTGCCAGCAGTTTTACCGGGACACCAAACTATGGCTACACCTTC.

The V and J genes are TRBV6-4 and TRBJ2-3, with TRBD1 identical over 10 bases. CDR1 and CDR2 from the germline V gene are MRHNA and SNTAGT. Unmatched junction bases numbered 8, after V lost 2 bases and J lost 3 bases. The CDR3 covers 17 residues. The CDR3 here is CASSDGAGTGVTDTQYF. CDR3 bases: TGTGCCAGCAGTGACGGGGCCGGGACAGGGGTTACAGATACGCAGTATTTT.

This clone came up a few times. This rearrangement joins TRBV2 to TRBJ2-3, with a possible D match to TRBD2 (6 bases). The CDR3 totals 17 residues. Germline CDR1 SNHLY, CDR2 FYNNEI. V shed 3 bases and J shed 3 bases, with 19 bases lying between them. As DNA, the CDR3 is TGTGCCAGCAGTGAGTGGGACTTTAGGGGTAAAACAGATACGCAGTATTTT. Its translation is CASSEWDFRGKTDTQYF.

On this clone itself: One junction end does not reproduce the germline sequence, and a read error may be involved. The CDR3 loop is CATSRDPAGEIHF. DNA for the CDR3: TGTGCCACCAGCAGAGATCCGGCGGGGGAGATCCATTTT. The chain is built from TRBV15 and TRBJ2-3; 7 positions match TRBD2. CDR1 LNHNV and CDR2 YYDKDF come from the germline V gene (reference sequence). The CDR3 is made up of 13 amino acids.

The chain links TRBV6-1 to TRBJ2-1; D is undetermined. V shed 2 bases and J shed 6 bases, with 11 bases lying between them. The germline V gene encodes CDR1 MNHNS and CDR2 SASEGT. The length of the CDR3 is 14 residues. The CDR3 region is CASSEKSRSNEQFF. The CDR3 bases are TGTGCCAGCAGTGAAAAGAGTCGTAGCAATGAGCAGTTCTTC.